This T cell receptor beta chain derives from a study of T-cell reconstitution after alpha-beta-depleted transplantation in children. The CDR3 sequence is 15 residues long. The V segment lost 8 bases and the J segment 0 bases; nucleotides outside the gene matches: 5. Germline assignment: CDR1 MNHEY and CDR2 SVGEGT. Unique molecular identifiers tagged the TCRbeta library. TCRdb reprocessed the PCR reads with MiXCR, giving one entry per CDR3 protein. The sample yields about 610,000 distinct CDR3 sequences, roughly a tenth seen once. The material was PBMCs from the stem cell graft donor, obtained from the stem cell graft. V is TRBV6-2 or TRBV6-3 and J is TRBJ1-5; TRBD1 agrees at 9 bases. The receptor was derived from a human donor who donated a stem cell graft to a child with acute myeloid leukemia. CDR3 region: CASQRTGDSNQPQHF. CDR3 DNA: TGTGCCAGCCAACGGACAGGGGATAGCAATCAGCCCCAGCATTTT.